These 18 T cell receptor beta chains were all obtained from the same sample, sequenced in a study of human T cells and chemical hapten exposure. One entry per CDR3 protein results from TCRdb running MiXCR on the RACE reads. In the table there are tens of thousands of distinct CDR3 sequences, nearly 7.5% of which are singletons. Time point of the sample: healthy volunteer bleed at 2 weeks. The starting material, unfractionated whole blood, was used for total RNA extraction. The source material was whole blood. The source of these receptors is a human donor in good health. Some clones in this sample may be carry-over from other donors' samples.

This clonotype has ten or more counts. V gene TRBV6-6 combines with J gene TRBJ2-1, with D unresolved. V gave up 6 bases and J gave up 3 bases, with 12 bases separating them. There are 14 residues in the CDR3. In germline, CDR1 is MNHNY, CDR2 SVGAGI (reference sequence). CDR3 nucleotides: TGTGCCAGCAGCCGGACCGTCAACTACAATGAGCAGTTCTTC. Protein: CASSRTVNYNEQFF.

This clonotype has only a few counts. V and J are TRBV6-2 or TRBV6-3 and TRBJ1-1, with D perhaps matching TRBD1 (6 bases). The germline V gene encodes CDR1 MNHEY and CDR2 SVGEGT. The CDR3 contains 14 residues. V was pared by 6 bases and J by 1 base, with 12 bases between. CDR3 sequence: CASRTGQGNTEAFF. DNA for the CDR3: TGTGCCAGCAGAACAGGGCAGGGGAACACTGAAGCTTTCTTT.

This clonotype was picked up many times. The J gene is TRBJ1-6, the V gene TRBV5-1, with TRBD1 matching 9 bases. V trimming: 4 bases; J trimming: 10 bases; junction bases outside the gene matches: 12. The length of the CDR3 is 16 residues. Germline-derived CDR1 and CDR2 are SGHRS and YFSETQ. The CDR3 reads CASSRGDRVEGSPLHF. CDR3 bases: TGCGCCAGCAGCCGGGGGGACAGGGTAGAAGGGTCACCCCTCCACTTT.

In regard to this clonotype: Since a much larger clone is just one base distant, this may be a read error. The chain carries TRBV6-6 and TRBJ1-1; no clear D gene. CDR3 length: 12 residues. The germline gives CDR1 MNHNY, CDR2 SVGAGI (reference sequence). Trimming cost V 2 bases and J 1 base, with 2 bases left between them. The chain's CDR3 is CASSYKNTEAFF. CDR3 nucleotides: TGTGCCAGCAGTTACAAGAACACTGAAGCTTTCTTT.

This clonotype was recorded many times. The CDR3 here is CASSSDRGEQFF. DNA for the CDR3: TGTGCCAGCAGTTCGGATAGGGGGGAGCAGTTCTTC. This sequence joins TRBV12-3 or TRBV12-4 and TRBJ2-1, with D possibly matching TRBD1 (6 bases). This CDR3 has 12 amino acids. Deletions cut 4 bases from V and 10 bases from J, with 11 bases between.

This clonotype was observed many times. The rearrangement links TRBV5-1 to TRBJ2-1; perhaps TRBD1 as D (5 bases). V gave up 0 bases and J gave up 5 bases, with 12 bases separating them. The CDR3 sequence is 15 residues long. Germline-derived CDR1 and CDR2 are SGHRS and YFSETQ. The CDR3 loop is CASSLVPGNDNEQFF. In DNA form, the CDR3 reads TGCGCCAGCAGCTTGGTACCAGGGAATGACAATGAGCAGTTCTTC.

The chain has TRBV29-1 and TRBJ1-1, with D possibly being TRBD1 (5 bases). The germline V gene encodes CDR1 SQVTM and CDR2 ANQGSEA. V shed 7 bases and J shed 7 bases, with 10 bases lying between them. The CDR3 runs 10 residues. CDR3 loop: CSAVGVEAFF. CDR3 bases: TGCAGCGCCGTAGGGGTTGAAGCTTTCTTT. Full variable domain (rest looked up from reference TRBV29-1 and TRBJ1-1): SAVISQKPSRDICQRGTSLTIQCQVDSQVTMMFWYRQQPGQSLTLIATANQGSEATYESGFVIDKFPISRPNLTFSTLTVSNMSPEDSSIYLCSAVGVEAFFGQGTRLTVV.

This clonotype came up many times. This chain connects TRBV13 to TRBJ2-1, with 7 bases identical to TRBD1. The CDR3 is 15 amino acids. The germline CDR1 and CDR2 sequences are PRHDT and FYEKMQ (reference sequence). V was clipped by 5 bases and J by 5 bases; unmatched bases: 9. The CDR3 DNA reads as TGTGCCAGCAGCCTCCCGACAGGGCGCCACAATGAGCAGTTCTTC. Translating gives CASSLPTGRHNEQFF.

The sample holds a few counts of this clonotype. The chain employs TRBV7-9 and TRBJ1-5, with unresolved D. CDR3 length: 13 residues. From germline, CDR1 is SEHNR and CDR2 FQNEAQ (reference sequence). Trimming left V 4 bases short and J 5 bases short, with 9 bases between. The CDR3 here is CASSSRGDQPQHF. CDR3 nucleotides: TGTGCCAGCAGCTCCCGTGGGGATCAGCCCCAGCATTTT. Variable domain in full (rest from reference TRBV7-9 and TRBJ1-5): DTGVSQNPRHKITKRGQNVTFRCDPISEHNRLYWYRQTLGQGPEFLTYFQNEAQLEKSRLLSDRFSAERPKGSFSTLEIQRTEQGDSAMYLCASSSRGDQPQHFGDGTRLSIL.

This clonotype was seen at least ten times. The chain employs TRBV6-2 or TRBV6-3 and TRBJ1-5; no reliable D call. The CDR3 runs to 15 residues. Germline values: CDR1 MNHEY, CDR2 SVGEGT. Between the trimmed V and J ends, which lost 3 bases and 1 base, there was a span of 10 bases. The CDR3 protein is CASSYDRQSNQPQHF. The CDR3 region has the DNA TGTGCCAGCAGTTATGATCGGCAAAGCAATCAGCCCCAGCATTTT.

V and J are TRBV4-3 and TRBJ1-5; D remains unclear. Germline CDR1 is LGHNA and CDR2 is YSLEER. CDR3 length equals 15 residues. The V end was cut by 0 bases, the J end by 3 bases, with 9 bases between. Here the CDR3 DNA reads TGCGCCAGCAGCCAAGATACCCAGTCCAATCAGCCCCAGCATTTT. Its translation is CASSQDTQSNQPQHF.

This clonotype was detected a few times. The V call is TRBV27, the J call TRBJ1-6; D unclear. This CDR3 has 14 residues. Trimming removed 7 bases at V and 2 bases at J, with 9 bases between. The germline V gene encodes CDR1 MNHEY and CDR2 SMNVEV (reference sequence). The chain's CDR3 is CASKFDPYNSPLHF. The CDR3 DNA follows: TGTGCCAGCAAATTCGATCCCTATAATTCACCCCTCCACTTT.

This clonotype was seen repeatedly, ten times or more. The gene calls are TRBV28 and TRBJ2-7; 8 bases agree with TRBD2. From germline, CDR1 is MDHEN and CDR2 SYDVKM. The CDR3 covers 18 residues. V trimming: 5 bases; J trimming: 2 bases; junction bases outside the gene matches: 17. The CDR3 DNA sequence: TGTGCCAGCAGTATTCTATTTAGCGGGAAGATGACCCCCTACGAGCAGTACTTC. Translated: CASSILFSGKMTPYEQYF.

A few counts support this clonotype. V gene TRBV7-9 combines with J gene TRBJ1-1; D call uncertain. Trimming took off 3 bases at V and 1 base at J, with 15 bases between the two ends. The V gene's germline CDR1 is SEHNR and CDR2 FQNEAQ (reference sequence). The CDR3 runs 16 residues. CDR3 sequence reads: CASSLRARERNTEAFF. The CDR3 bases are TGTGCCAGCAGCTTGAGGGCTCGGGAAAGGAACACTGAAGCTTTCTTT.

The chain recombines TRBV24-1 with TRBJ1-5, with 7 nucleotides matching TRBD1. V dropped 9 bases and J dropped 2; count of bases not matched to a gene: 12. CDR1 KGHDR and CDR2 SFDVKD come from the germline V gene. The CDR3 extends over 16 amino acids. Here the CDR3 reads CATVLIQGVGNQPQHF. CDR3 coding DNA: TGTGCCACCGTACTAATTCAGGGGGTCGGCAATCAGCCCCAGCATTTT.

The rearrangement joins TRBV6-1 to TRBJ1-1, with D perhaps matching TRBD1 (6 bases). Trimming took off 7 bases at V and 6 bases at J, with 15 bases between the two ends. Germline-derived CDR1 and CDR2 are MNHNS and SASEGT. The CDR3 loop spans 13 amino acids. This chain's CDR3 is CASNYRDSAEAFF. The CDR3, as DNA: TGTGCCAGCAACTACAGGGATTCCGCTGAAGCTTTCTTT.

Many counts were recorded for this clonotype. CDR3 sequence (DNA): TGTGCCAGCAGTGAATGGGACAACTCTGGGGCCAACGTCCTGACTTTC. The encoded protein is CASSEWDNSGANVLTF. V gene TRBV6-1 combines with J gene TRBJ2-6, with a possible D match to TRBD1 (6 bases). CDR3 length equals 16 residues. Germline CDR1 is MNHNS and CDR2 is SASEGT. The V and J ends lost 2 bases and 0 bases respectively, with 8 bases between them.

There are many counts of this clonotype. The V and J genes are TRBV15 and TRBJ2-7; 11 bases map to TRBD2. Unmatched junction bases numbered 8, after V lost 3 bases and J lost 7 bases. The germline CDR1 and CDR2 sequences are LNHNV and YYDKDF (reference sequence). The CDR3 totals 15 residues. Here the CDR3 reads CATSSWTSGREEQYF. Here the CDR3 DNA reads TGTGCCACCAGCAGCTGGACTAGCGGGCGGGAAGAGCAGTACTTC.